The entry that follows covers one T cell receptor (beta chain) sequence. Its cognate antigen is unknown. Researchers ran the PCR with 60 Vbeta and 13 Jbeta primers. Only in-frame clones appear in the TCRdb table, and some are missing; sequencing was by immunoSEQ multiplex PCR. The sample includes 180,000 or so clones, 75% to 85% of them seen just once. The sample belongs to a study of cytomegalovirus exposure and HLA in healthy donors. General study findings and limits: Associated with cytomegalovirus, according to the listing, were 150 to 200 TCR beta chains. Many donors shared some public TCRs, even though most TCR sequences were rare. In an earlier analysis, productive rearrangement rates for most beta V segments clustered near 87% or 30%.

The V and J ends lost 5 bases and 7 bases respectively, with 20 bases between them. CDR3 length: 15 amino acids. Per germline, CDR1 MDHEN and CDR2 SYDVKM. Sequenced: PBMCs. The chain joins TRBV28 to TRBJ1-1; no clear D. The TCR was taken from a man aged 18 to 30 in good health and CMV-seronegative. This CDR3 reads CASSPRGWVYGEAFF. The CDR3 nucleotides read TGTGCCAGCAGTCCCCGAGGGTGGGTCTACGGTGAAGCTTTCTTT.